Each of the 20 T cell receptor beta chains below was sequenced from the same sample in a study of blood T cell repertoires in COVID-19. Only in-frame clones appear in the TCRdb table, and some are missing; sequencing was by immunoSEQ multiplex PCR. The data hold roughly 100,000 clones, with roughly nine tenths observed a single time. The material sequenced was peripheral blood. All receptors come from an elderly woman in a cohort sampled during active COVID-19.

The chain uses TRBV9 and TRBJ2-3, with 10 bases fitting TRBD2. V lost 7 bases, J lost 6 bases, and 11 bases stayed unmatched. CDR1 SGDLS and CDR2 YYNGEE come from the germline V gene. The CDR3 contains 15 residues. In DNA, the CDR3 is TGTGCCAGCCAAGTAGCGGGAGGAGGTCCGGATACGCAGTATTTT. Amino acid sequence: CASQVAGGGPDTQYF.

The count of this clone is one. This chain joins TRBV5-5 and TRBJ2-2; D may be TRBD1 (5 bases). This CDR3 has 13 amino acids. The germline V gene has CDR1 SGHKS and CDR2 YYEKEE (reference sequence). The V end was cut by 8 bases, the J end by 4 bases, with 12 bases between. CDR3 in DNA: TGTGCCAGTTCCGGACACGTCACCGGGGAGCTGTTTTTT. Its translation: CASSGHVTGELFF.

The chain carries TRBV15 and TRBJ1-4; 10 bases align to TRBD1. V was clipped by 5 bases and J by 9 bases; unmatched bases: 3. Germline loops: CDR1 LNHNV, CDR2 YYDKDF (reference sequence). The CDR3 contains 13 residues. The CDR3 nucleotides are TGTGCCACCAGCGGGACAGGGGAAAAAAAACTGTTTTTT. This codes for CATSGTGEKKLFF.

CDR3 residues: CASSVGGQFTDTQYF. The CDR3 DNA is TGTGCCAGCAGCGTAGGGGGACAGTTCACAGATACGCAGTATTTT. This rearrangement joins TRBV9 to TRBJ2-3; 7 bases are a match to TRBD1. Germline trimming cut 0 bases from V and 2 bases from J; bases unmatched to any gene: 3. The CDR3 has 15 amino acids. Germline lookup yields CDR1 SGDLS and CDR2 YYNGEE.

V is TRBV28 and J is TRBJ2-7; no clear D gene. Germline lookup yields CDR1 MDHEN and CDR2 SYDVKM. CDR3 length: 15 amino acids. V was clipped by 7 bases and J by 2 bases, with 18 bases between them. The CDR3 region has the DNA TGTGCCAGCACCCCTCCGGGTTCCCCTCCCTACGAGCAGTACTTC. Protein sequence: CASTPPGSPPYEQYF.

The chain employs TRBV3-1 (or the pseudogene TRBV3-2) and TRBJ2-2; unclear D gene. The length of the CDR3 is 15 residues. Germline loops: CDR1 LGHDT, CDR2 YNNKEL (reference sequence). V gave up 3 bases and J gave up 1 base, with 9 bases separating them. The CDR3: CASSQGTRNTGELFF. DNA of the CDR3: TGTGCCAGCAGCCAGGGCACCCGGAACACCGGGGAGCTGTTTTTT.

This rearrangement joins TRBV7-6 to TRBJ2-7; a weak D match, TRBD1 (6 bases). Germline lookup yields CDR1 SGHVS and CDR2 FNYEAQ. The V gene lost 5 bases and the J gene lost 3 bases, with 14 bases spanning the gap. CDR3 length: 14 amino acids. The CDR3 DNA sequence: TGTGCCAGCAGCCCACGCGCCAGGGGCTACGAGCAGTACTTC. This translates into CASSPRARGYEQYF.

This clone turned up a few times. The rearrangement joins TRBV20-1 to TRBJ2-3; D not certain. The CDR3 is 11 residues long. V was trimmed by 4 bases and J by 8 bases, leaving 10 bases between them. In germline, CDR1 is DFQATT, CDR2 SNEGSKA (reference sequence). The CDR3 DNA sequence: TGCAGTGCTAAAGCCTACGGTACGCAGTATTTT. Its translation is CSAKAYGTQYF.

J is TRBJ2-7 and V is TRBV2; maybe TRBD1 (5 bases). V lost 2 bases and J 2 bases, leaving 13 bases between the germline ends. Looked up from germline, CDR1 is SNHLY and CDR2 is FYNNEI. The CDR3 has 15 residues. CDR3 sequence (DNA): TGTGCCAGCAGTGAATCGGCAGGGAAGACCTACGAGCAGTACTTC. It specifies CASSESAGKTYEQYF.

V gene TRBV29-1 combines with J gene TRBJ2-3, with no clear D. Trimming took off 6 bases at V and 2 bases at J, with 12 bases between the two ends. Germline lookup yields CDR1 SQVTM and CDR2 ANQGSEA. The CDR3 contains 13 residues. The CDR3 region has the DNA TGCAGCGTCCCGGGTCCTTACACAGATACGCAGTATTTT. It is translated as CSVPGPYTDTQYF.

The chain recombines TRBV6-2 or TRBV6-3 with TRBJ1-2, with D possibly being TRBD1 (6 bases). V was clipped by 2 bases and J by 2 bases, with 12 bases between them. Germline V CDR1 and CDR2: MNHEY, SVGEGT. CDR3 length equals 15 residues. The CDR3 sequence: CASSYKRQANYGYTF. In DNA form, the CDR3 reads TGTGCCAGCAGTTACAAGAGACAGGCCAACTATGGCTACACCTTC.

This sequence joins TRBV6-2 or TRBV6-3 and TRBJ2-7; D remains unclear. CDR1 is MNHEY, CDR2 SVGEGT, per germline. V was trimmed by 0 bases and J by 2 bases, leaving 11 bases between them. The CDR3 length is 15 residues. CDR3: CASSYSRGIAYEQYF. The CDR3 DNA follows: TGTGCCAGCAGTTACTCACGCGGTATCGCCTACGAGCAGTACTTC.

V usage is TRBV24-1 and J usage is TRBJ2-5, with D hard to call. Trimming stripped 5 bases from V and 5 bases from J, with 8 bases between. This CDR3 has 12 amino acids. Germline-derived CDR1 and CDR2 are KGHDR and SFDVKD. CDR3 in amino acids: CATSGSSETQYF. DNA for the CDR3: TGTGCCACCAGTGGTAGCAGCGAGACCCAGTACTTC.

In its sample, this clone was seen once. The chain has TRBV7-9 and TRBJ2-1, with unresolved D. Trimming left V 5 bases short and J 3 bases short, with 20 bases between. This CDR3 contains 17 residues. The germline V gene encodes CDR1 SEHNR and CDR2 FQNEAQ (reference sequence). The CDR3 loop is CASSHSRSPPIYNEQFF. CDR3 bases: TGTGCCAGCAGCCACTCCCGGTCCCCACCGATCTACAATGAGCAGTTCTTC.

The chain recombines TRBV30 with TRBJ1-5, with 7 positions matching TRBD1. There are 16 residues in the CDR3. Unmatched junction bases numbered 13, after V lost 1 base and J lost 7 bases. In germline, CDR1 is GTSNPN, CDR2 SVGIG (reference sequence). The CDR3 sequence is CAWSGDRGGLGQPQHF. The DNA of the CDR3 is TGTGCCTGGAGTGGGGACAGAGGCGGCCTGGGGCAGCCCCAGCATTTT. The full variable domain, rest sourced from reference TRBV30 and TRBJ1-5, is SQTIHQWPATLVQPVGSPLSLECTVEGTSNPNLYWYRQAAGRGLQLLFYSVGIGQISSEVPQNLSASRPQDRQFILSSKKLLLSDSGFYLCAWSGDRGGLGQPQHFGDGTRLSIL.

This rearrangement joins TRBV7-2 to TRBJ2-7, with D possibly matching TRBD2 (5 bases). The CDR3 length is 13 residues. Trimming removed 1 base from V and 7 bases from J, with 11 bases in between. Germline CDR1 is SGHTA and CDR2 is FQGNSA. CDR3 in amino acids: CASSLGTREEQYF. Here the CDR3 DNA reads TGTGCCAGCAGCTTAGGGACGAGGGAGGAGCAGTACTTC.

This rearrangement joins TRBV4-2 to TRBJ2-7; 7 bases fit TRBD1. Unmatched junction bases numbered 13, after V lost 5 bases and J lost 3 bases. This CDR3 is 16 amino acids long. Germline V gives CDR1 LGHNA, CDR2 YNFKEQ. This CDR3 is CASSFFAGQGDYEQYF. The CDR3, as DNA: TGTGCCAGCAGCTTCTTTGCTGGTCAGGGGGACTACGAGCAGTACTTC.

The V call is TRBV5-1, the J call TRBJ2-5, with TRBD1 identical over 8 bases. This CDR3 spans 16 amino acids. Germline V gene data show CDR1 as SGHRS and CDR2 as YFSETQ. V lost 3 bases to trimming and J lost 1 base; unmatched junction nucleotides: 8. The CDR3 here is CASSSQGVQVQETQYF. The CDR3 region has the DNA TGCGCCAGCAGCTCACAGGGGGTACAGGTCCAAGAGACCCAGTACTTC. The full variable domain, with the rest looked up from reference TRBV5-1 and TRBJ2-5, is KAGVTQTPRYLIKTRGQQVTLSCSPISGHRSVSWYQQTPGQGLQFLFEYFSETQRNKGNFPGRFSGRQFSNSRSEMNVSTLELGDSALYLCASSSQGVQVQETQYFGPGTRLLVL.

V gene TRBV9 combines with J gene TRBJ2-2, with D possibly matching TRBD2 (6 bases). Germline V lookup: CDR1 SGDLS, CDR2 YYNGEE. The CDR3 consists of 15 residues. The ends were cut back, 2 bases at V and 4 bases at J, with 12 bases in the middle. In nucleotides, the CDR3 is TGTGCCAGCAGCGTCCCAGGCGGGGTCACCGGGGAGCTGTTTTTT. It encodes CASSVPGGVTGELFF.

The genes are TRBV3-1 (or the pseudogene TRBV3-2) and TRBJ2-4; 7 bases line up with TRBD1. After removal of 4 bases from V and 0 bases from J, the junction contained 12 bases not matched to a gene. This CDR3 region has 18 residues. Germline V gives CDR1 LGHDT, CDR2 YNNKEL (reference sequence). DNA for the CDR3: TGTGCCAGCAGCCCGAACCCGGGACAGCCACTAGCCAAAAACATTCAGTACTTC. It codes for CASSPNPGQPLAKNIQYF.